Shown below are 7 T cell receptor beta chains from a single sample sequenced in a study of beta chain features in type 1 diabetes. Reverse transcribing all isolated RNA meant expressed TCRB transcripts were sequenced. Libraries were prepared by immunoSEQ multiplex PCR; TCRdb keeps only in-frame clonotypes and omits some of them. The sample lists roughly 450,000 clones; about an eighth were seen once. Sequenced input: naive CD4+ T cells from blood. The receptor source for this set is a woman aged 18 to 35 in good health.

The sample holds one count of this clone. The V call is TRBV11-3, the J call TRBJ2-5; D not certain. The CDR3 loop spans 15 amino acids. Germline V gene data show CDR1 as SGHNT and CDR2 as YENEEA. Between the trimmed V and J ends, which lost 4 bases and 9 bases, there was a span of 21 bases. The CDR3 DNA reads TGTGCCAGCAGCTACGGAGACCAAACTCGTGAGTCCCAGTACTTC. It specifies CASSYGDQTRESQYF.

The chain recombines TRBV7-9 with TRBJ2-7; 8 nucleotides agree with TRBD2. This CDR3 has 14 residues. Germline trimming cut 2 bases from V and 3 bases from J; bases unmatched to any gene: 3. Germline assignment: CDR1 SEHNR and CDR2 FQNEAQ (reference sequence). The CDR3 protein is CASSLSGRNYEQYF. In DNA form, the CDR3 reads TGTGCCAGCAGCTTAAGCGGGAGAAACTACGAGCAGTACTTC.

This clone was seen only a few times. The J gene is TRBJ2-1, the V gene TRBV7-2; D call uncertain. This CDR3 contains 13 residues. Germline CDR1 reads SGHTA; CDR2 reads FQGNSA. The germline V and J ends were trimmed by 5 bases and 9 bases, with 14 bases remaining between them. CDR3 nucleotides: TGTGCCAGCAGCCCCGAAGGTTTTGGTGAGCAGTTCTTC. Translation gives CASSPEGFGEQFF.

This clone showed up just a few times. V and J are TRBV5-1 and TRBJ1-1, with no clear D. The CDR3 runs to 13 residues. Germline values: CDR1 SGHRS, CDR2 YFSETQ. V was clipped by 2 bases and J by 1 base, with 6 bases between them. The CDR3 loop is CASSFQENTEAFF. In DNA form, the CDR3 reads TGCGCCAGCAGCTTTCAGGAGAACACTGAAGCTTTCTTT.

This clone was found a few times. The genes are TRBV7-2 and TRBJ2-5; 10 bases agree with TRBD1. There are 14 residues in the CDR3. Germline lookup yields CDR1 SGHTA and CDR2 FQGNSA. V dropped 8 bases and J dropped 3; count of bases not matched to a gene: 6. CDR3 sequence (DNA): TGTGCCAGCCTTGGACAGGGGGACAAAGAGACCCAGTACTTC. Residues: CASLGQGDKETQYF. Full variable domain (outside the CDR3, taken from reference TRBV7-2 and TRBJ2-5): GAGVSQSPSNKVTEKGKDVELRCDPISGHTALYWYRQSLGQGLEFLIYFQGNSAPDKSGLPSDRFSAERTGGSVSTLTIQRTQQEDSAVYLCASLGQGDKETQYFGPGTRLLVL.

The rearrangement links TRBV2 to TRBJ2-5; D is perhaps TRBD1 or TRBD2 (6 bases each). CDR3 size: 12 residues. Germline V gene lookup returns CDR1 SNHLY and CDR2 FYNNEI. The V end lost 7 bases, the J end lost 4 bases, and 10 bases lay between the germline ends. The CDR3 DNA follows: TGTGCCAGCAAGGGGGGCGGAGAGACCCAGTACTTC. As protein: CASKGGGETQYF.

The CDR3 nucleotides are TGTGCTAGTGGTTTACAAGGTATCACTGAAGCTTTCTTT. The encoded protein is CASGLQGITEAFF. The chain recombines TRBV12-5 with TRBJ1-1; D remains ambiguous. Deletions cut 3 bases from V and 4 bases from J, with 9 bases between. The CDR3 consists of 13 residues. Per germline, CDR1 LGHNT and CDR2 FRNRAP.